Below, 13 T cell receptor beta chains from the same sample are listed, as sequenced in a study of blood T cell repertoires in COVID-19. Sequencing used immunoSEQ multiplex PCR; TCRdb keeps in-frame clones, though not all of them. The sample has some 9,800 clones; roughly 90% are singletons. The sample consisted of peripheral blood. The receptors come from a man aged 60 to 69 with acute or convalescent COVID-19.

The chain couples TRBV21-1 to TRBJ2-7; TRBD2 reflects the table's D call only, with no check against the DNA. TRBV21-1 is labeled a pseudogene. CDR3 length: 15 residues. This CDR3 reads CASSKSSGSPYEQYF. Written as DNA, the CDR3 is TGTGCCAGCAGCAAGTCTAGCGGGAGTCCCTACGAGCAGTACTTC.

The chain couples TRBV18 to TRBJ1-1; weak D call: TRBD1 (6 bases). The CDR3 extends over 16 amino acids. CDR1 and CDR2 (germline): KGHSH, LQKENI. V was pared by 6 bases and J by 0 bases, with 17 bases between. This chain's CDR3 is CASSPGQGKLNTEAFF. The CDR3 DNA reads TGTGCCAGCTCCCCAGGGCAGGGGAAATTGAACACTGAAGCTTTCTTT.

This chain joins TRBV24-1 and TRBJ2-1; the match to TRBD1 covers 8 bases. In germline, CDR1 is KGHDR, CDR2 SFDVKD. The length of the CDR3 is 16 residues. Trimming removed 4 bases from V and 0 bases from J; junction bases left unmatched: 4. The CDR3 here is CATSDTGTGSYNEQFF. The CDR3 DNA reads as TGTGCCACCAGTGACACCGGGACAGGCTCCTACAATGAGCAGTTCTTC.

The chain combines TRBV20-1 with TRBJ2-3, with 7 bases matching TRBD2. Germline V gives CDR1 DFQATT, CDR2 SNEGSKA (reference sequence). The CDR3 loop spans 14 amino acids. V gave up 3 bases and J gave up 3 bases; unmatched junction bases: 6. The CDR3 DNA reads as TGCAGTGCTAGTCAACCCGGGGGGACAGATACGCAGTATTTT. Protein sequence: CSASQPGGTDTQYF.

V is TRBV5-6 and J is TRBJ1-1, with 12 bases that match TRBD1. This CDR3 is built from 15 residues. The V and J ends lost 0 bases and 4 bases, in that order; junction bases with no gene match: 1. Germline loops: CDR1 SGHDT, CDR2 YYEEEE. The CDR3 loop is CASSLGDRGPTEAFF. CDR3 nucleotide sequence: TGTGCCAGCAGCTTGGGGGACAGGGGGCCCACTGAAGCTTTCTTT.

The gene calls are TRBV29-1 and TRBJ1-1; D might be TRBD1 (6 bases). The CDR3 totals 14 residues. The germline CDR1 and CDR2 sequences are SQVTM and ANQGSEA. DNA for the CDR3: TGCAGTGGGGGGGCTGCTGCTATGAACACTGAAGCTTTCTTT. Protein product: CSGGAAAMNTEAFF.

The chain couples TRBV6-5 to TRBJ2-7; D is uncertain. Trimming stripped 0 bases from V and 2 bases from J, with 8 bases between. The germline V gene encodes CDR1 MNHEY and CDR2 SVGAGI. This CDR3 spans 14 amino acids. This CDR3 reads CASSYSRGTYEQYF. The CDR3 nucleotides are TGTGCCAGCAGTTACTCCCGCGGTACCTACGAGCAGTACTTC.

CDR3 loop: CATSDSGVTEAFF. DNA of the CDR3: TGTGCCACCAGTGATTCAGGGGTGACTGAAGCTTTCTTT. V is TRBV24-1 and J is TRBJ1-1; possibly TRBD1 for D (6 bases). The V gene's germline CDR1 is KGHDR and CDR2 SFDVKD. The CDR3 is made up of 13 amino acids. The ends were cut back, 2 bases at V and 5 bases at J, with 8 bases in the middle.

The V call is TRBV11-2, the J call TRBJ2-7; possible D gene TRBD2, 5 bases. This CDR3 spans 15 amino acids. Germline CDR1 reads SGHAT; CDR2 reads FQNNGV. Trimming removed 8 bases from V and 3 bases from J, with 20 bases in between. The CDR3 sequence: CASGEGVAGHYEQYV. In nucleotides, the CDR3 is TGTGCCAGCGGCGAGGGTGTGGCAGGCCACTACGAGCAGTACGTC.

The CDR3 protein is CASSVERVRFWANYGYTF. DNA of the CDR3: TGTGCCAGCAGCGTAGAGAGGGTCAGGTTTTGGGCAAACTATGGCTACACCTTC. The chain recombines TRBV9 with TRBJ1-2; D not resolved. Germline V gives CDR1 SGDLS, CDR2 YYNGEE. The CDR3 totals 18 residues. V was pared by 0 bases and J by 2 bases, with 20 bases between.

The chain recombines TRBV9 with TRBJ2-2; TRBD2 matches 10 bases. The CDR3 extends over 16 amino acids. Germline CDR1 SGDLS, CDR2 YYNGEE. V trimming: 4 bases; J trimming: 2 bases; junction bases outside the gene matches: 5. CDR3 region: CASSTSGGANTGELFF. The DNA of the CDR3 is TGTGCCAGCAGCACCAGCGGGGGGGCCAACACCGGGGAGCTGTTTTTT.

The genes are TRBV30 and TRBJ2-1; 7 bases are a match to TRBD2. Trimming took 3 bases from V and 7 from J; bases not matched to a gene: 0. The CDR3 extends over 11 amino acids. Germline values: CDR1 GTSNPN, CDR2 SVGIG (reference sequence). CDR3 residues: CAWSGRNEQFF. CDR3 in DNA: TGTGCCTGGAGCGGGAGGAATGAGCAGTTCTTC.

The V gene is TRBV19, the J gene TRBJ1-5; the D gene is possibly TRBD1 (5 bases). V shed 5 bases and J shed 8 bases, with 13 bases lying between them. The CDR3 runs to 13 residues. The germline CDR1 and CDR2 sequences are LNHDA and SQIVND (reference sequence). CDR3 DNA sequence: TGTGCCAGTAGTCGAGACAGTACTAAGCCCCAGCATTTT. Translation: CASSRDSTKPQHF.